This section outlines one T cell receptor (beta chain) sequence together with its context. Per the original data handling: Nucleated cell number was recorded as an estimate derived from reference gene primer amplification. TCRdb keeps only in-frame clones here, not all; method: immunoSEQ multiplex PCR. From that table come the V and J calls and clone size; the DNA was used to work out D and trimming. The repertoire holds 150,000 to 200,000 clones, with 75% to 85% as singletons. CDR3 length: 19 amino acids. The germline V gene encodes CDR1 SEHNR and CDR2 FQNEAQ (reference sequence). V lost 5 bases to trimming and J lost 2 bases; unmatched junction nucleotides: 18. These data are taken from a study of blood T cell repertoires in COVID-19.

The TCR sequence derives from a man in his sixties with acute or convalescent COVID-19. The chain uses TRBV7-9 and TRBJ2-5; 9 bases fit TRBD2. What was sequenced was peripheral blood. The CDR3 loop is CASSRPSGGLLLSQETQYF. The CDR3 DNA is TGTGCCAGCAGCCGACCGAGCGGGGGGCTCCTCTTAAGTCAAGAGACCCAGTACTTC.